This TCR beta chain is from a study of T cells in localized non-small cell lung cancer. Study-wide results and limits: There were a median around 59 of the top 100 tumor clones appearing in adjacent lung. Tumor samples were not multi-region, leaving intratumor heterogeneity unexcluded. Longer overall survival was seen with higher T cell density measured in blood. Among the tissues sampled, uninvolved adjacent lung had the highest T cell clonality, above tumor.

TCRdb's copy holds only in-frame clones and misses some; the assay was immunoSEQ multiplex PCR. This sample carries roughly 16,000 clones, roughly 85% of them seen once, and the ten largest clones take approximately 23%. Concerning this clone itself: Its antigen is unidentified.

The ends were cut back, 4 bases at V and 3 bases at J, with 21 bases in the middle. The CDR3 is 17 residues long. Per germline, CDR1 LGHNA and CDR2 YNFKEQ. This chain uses TRBV4-2 with TRBJ1-2; D might be TRBD1 (5 bases). The sample here was peripheral blood, taken before any cancer treatment. This receptor was taken from a male donor at least 60 years old with stage I lung adenocarcinoma. The CDR3 DNA follows: TGTGCCAGCAGCCCCGAGAGGGGTCTTTCATTTGACTATGGCTACACCTTC. It encodes CASSPERGLSFDYGYTF.